Following are 30 T cell receptor beta chains from one sample sequenced in a study of blood T cell repertoires in COVID-19. TCRdb's table, derived via immunoSEQ multiplex PCR, lists solely in-frame clones and lacks some. The sample consists of 30,000 to 35,000 clones, more than 70% of them appearing once. The sequencing sample was made of peripheral blood. These receptors all come from a human donor in a cohort sampled during active COVID-19.

V gene TRBV19 combines with J gene TRBJ1-5; D possibly corresponds to TRBD1 (6 bases). The germline gives CDR1 LNHDA, CDR2 SQIVND (reference sequence). Trimming removed 4 bases from V and 6 bases from J, with 13 bases in between. This CDR3 has 14 residues. The CDR3 reads CASSRQGNGQPQHF. The CDR3 DNA follows: TGTGCCAGTAGTAGGCAGGGGAATGGTCAGCCCCAGCATTTT.

The chain joins TRBV3-1 (or the pseudogene TRBV3-2) to TRBJ1-1, with TRBD1 matching 8 bases. With V trimmed by 0 bases and J by 2 bases, 14 bases remained unmatched. This CDR3 region has 19 residues. The germline V gene has CDR1 LGHDT and CDR2 YNNKEL (reference sequence). CDR3 region: CASSQDPYLKQGGNTEAFF. The CDR3 DNA sequence: TGTGCCAGCAGCCAAGATCCCTACCTAAAACAGGGGGGAAACACTGAAGCTTTCTTT.

This clone has only one observation. The chain combines TRBV2 with TRBJ2-3, with D uncertain. V lost 6 bases and J lost 3, with 4 bases in between. The CDR3 runs to 11 residues. The germline V gene has CDR1 SNHLY and CDR2 FYNNEI. The CDR3 region is CASSRTDTQYF. For the CDR3, the DNA is TGTGCCAGCAGCAGAACAGATACGCAGTATTTT.

This chain uses TRBV5-1 with TRBJ2-3, with D uncertain. The germline CDR1 and CDR2 sequences are SGHRS and YFSETQ. V dropped 7 bases and J dropped 6 bases, with 18 bases sitting between them. The CDR3 runs to 14 residues. The CDR3 nucleotides read TGCGCCAGCTCGCCAGGCCCGCAACCCGATACGCAGTATTTT. Its translation: CASSPGPQPDTQYF.

The chain recombines TRBV5-1 with TRBJ2-7; weak D call: TRBD2 (5 bases). The CDR3 is 15 residues long. Trimming pared 4 bases from V and 7 bases from J, leaving 21 bases between. CDR1 and CDR2 from the germline V gene are SGHRS and YFSETQ. CDR3 nucleotide sequence: TGCGCCAGCAGCGCCCTCGCACAGTTACCGGGGGAGCAGTACTTC. This gives the protein CASSALAQLPGEQYF. The variable domain in full, with the rest retrieved from reference TRBV5-1 and TRBJ2-7, is KAGVTQTPRYLIKTRGQQVTLSCSPISGHRSVSWYQQTPGQGLQFLFEYFSETQRNKGNFPGRFSGRQFSNSRSEMNVSTLELGDSALYLCASSALAQLPGEQYFGPGTRLTVT.

The sample holds a few counts of this clone. The V and J genes are TRBV7-2 and TRBJ2-7, with 11 bases fitting TRBD2. Unmatched junction bases numbered 3, after V lost 4 bases and J lost 4 bases. Germline CDR1 and CDR2: SGHTA and FQGNSA. The CDR3 contains 14 residues. The DNA of the CDR3 is TGTGCCAGCAGCTCGCGACTAGCGGGATACGAGCAGTACTTC. Translated: CASSSRLAGYEQYF.

The chain carries TRBV9 and TRBJ1-1, with D perhaps TRBD1 (6 bases). Trimming pared 0 bases from V and 1 base from J, leaving 10 bases between. This CDR3 is 15 amino acids long. Germline V CDR1 and CDR2: SGDLS, YYNGEE. CDR3 DNA: TGTGCCAGCAGCGTAGACGTGGGGGCGAACACTGAAGCTTTCTTT. It specifies CASSVDVGANTEAFF. The variable domain in full, with the rest retrieved from reference TRBV9 and TRBJ1-1, is DSGVTQTPKHLITATGQRVTLRCSPRSGDLSVYWYQQSLDQGLQFLIQYYNGEERAKGNILERFSAQQFPDLHSELNLSSLELGDSALYFCASSVDVGANTEAFFGQGTRLTVV.

The rearrangement links TRBV27 to TRBJ1-1, with a weak D call TRBD1 (6 bases). V lost 1 base and J lost 0, with 6 bases in between. Germline V gene sequence: CDR1 MNHEY, CDR2 SMNVEV (reference sequence). The CDR3 sequence is 14 residues long. CDR3 nucleotides: TGTGCCAGCAGTTTATACAGGGTGAACACTGAAGCTTTCTTT. Amino acid sequence: CASSLYRVNTEAFF.

This chain uses TRBV2 with TRBJ1-5; TRBD1 matches 11 bases. CDR1 is SNHLY and CDR2 is FYNNEI in the germline V gene. This CDR3 has 17 residues. The V and J ends lost 4 bases and 0 bases, in that order; junction bases with no gene match: 5. The CDR3 bases are TGTGCCAGCAGTGTGGGGACAGGGGGGAGTAGCAATCAGCCCCAGCATTTT. Translated: CASSVGTGGSSNQPQHF.

The chain recombines TRBV27 with TRBJ1-6, with no clear D. The CDR3 is 11 residues long. Germline V gene data show CDR1 as MNHEY and CDR2 as SMNVEV (reference sequence). V shed 7 bases and J shed 7 bases, with 5 bases lying between them. The CDR3 here is CASTSNSPLHF. The CDR3 DNA reads as TGTGCCAGCACCTCGAATTCACCCCTCCACTTT.

This clone appeared a single time. This chain connects TRBV29-1 to TRBJ2-1; 8 positions agree with TRBD1. V lost 7 bases and J lost 9; bases outside the gene matches: 5. Germline V gene sequence: CDR1 SQVTM, CDR2 ANQGSEA. The CDR3 runs to 11 residues. CDR3 residues: CSAMTGAEQFF. The DNA of the CDR3 is TGCAGCGCAATGACAGGGGCTGAGCAGTTCTTC.

This clone was observed once. The chain recombines TRBV10-1 with TRBJ2-2; D might be TRBD2 (6 bases). With 10 bases removed from V and 0 bases from J, the gap between germline ends came to 9 bases. CDR1 and CDR2 from the germline V gene are WNHNN and SYGVQD (reference sequence). This CDR3 spans 13 amino acids. CDR3 bases: TGCGCCACGGGGACTGCGAACACCGGGGAGCTGTTTTTT. It translates to CATGTANTGELFF.

The rearrangement joins TRBV15 to TRBJ2-7; D may be TRBD1 (6 bases). CDR3 length equals 14 residues. Germline V gives CDR1 LNHNV, CDR2 YYDKDF (reference sequence). Between the trimmed V and J ends, which lost 5 bases and 0 bases, there was a span of 11 bases. The CDR3 loop reads CATSWVDSSYEQYF. CDR3 sequence (DNA): TGTGCCACCAGCTGGGTGGACAGCTCCTACGAGCAGTACTTC.

V and J are TRBV28 and TRBJ1-1, with 7 bases aligning to TRBD1. The junction had 13 bases not matched to a gene; V was cut back by 7 bases and J by 11 bases. Germline V gene sequence: CDR1 MDHEN, CDR2 SYDVKM. This CDR3 has 13 residues. Here the CDR3 reads CASTSRTQGGAFF. CDR3 DNA: TGTGCCAGCACTAGCCGCACCCAGGGGGGCGCTTTCTTT.

This clone was seen a handful of times. The V gene is TRBV3-1 (or the pseudogene TRBV3-2), the J gene TRBJ2-7; no firm D call. V lost 2 bases, J lost 4 bases, and 6 bases lay in between. Germline lookup yields CDR1 LGHDT and CDR2 YNNKEL (reference sequence). The CDR3 has 12 amino acids. CDR3 sequence reads: CASSQNKYEQYF. CDR3 bases: TGTGCCAGCAGCCAAAATAAATACGAGCAGTACTTC.

The chain joins TRBV11-2 to TRBJ2-7, with 16 bases fitting TRBD2. The CDR3 is made up of 19 amino acids. Germline values: CDR1 SGHAT, CDR2 FQNNGV. The ends lost 2 bases at V and 0 bases at J; junction bases unmatched: 7. The CDR3 nucleotides are TGTGCCAGCAGCTTAAGTCCGGGACTAGCGGGGGGGCACTCCTACGAGCAGTACTTC. It yields the protein CASSLSPGLAGGHSYEQYF.

The sample holds a few counts of this clone. CDR3 in amino acids: CATSDQTANKQFF. CDR3 bases: TGTGCCACCAGTGACCAGACAGCGAACAAGCAGTTCTTC. The rearrangement joins TRBV24-1 to TRBJ2-1; TRBD1 is a possible D gene (5 bases). V shed 4 bases and J shed 11 bases, with 14 bases lying between them. The CDR3 is 13 amino acids. Germline V gives CDR1 KGHDR, CDR2 SFDVKD.

V gene TRBV7-2 combines with J gene TRBJ2-5; D may be TRBD2 (5 bases). The germline V gene encodes CDR1 SGHTA and CDR2 FQGNSA. The CDR3 spans 15 residues. The V end was cut by 3 bases, the J end by 5 bases, with 16 bases between. The CDR3: CASSLVLLDSETQYF. In DNA, the CDR3 is TGTGCCAGCAGCTTGGTTTTACTAGATTCCGAGACCCAGTACTTC.

The rearrangement links TRBV5-5 to TRBJ2-7; 10 bases align to TRBD1. The CDR3 has 16 residues. V shed 4 bases and J 3 bases; nucleotides not matched to a gene: 10. Germline V gene sequence: CDR1 SGHKS, CDR2 YYEKEE (reference sequence). The CDR3 spells CASSPTGDRGLYEQYF. CDR3 nucleotides: TGTGCCAGCAGCCCGACAGGGGACAGGGGCCTCTACGAGCAGTACTTC.

The CDR3 here is CASTSGGTYSNQPQHF. CDR3 coding DNA: TGTGCCAGTACCTCGGGGGGGACCTATAGCAATCAGCCCCAGCATTTT. V is TRBV19 and J is TRBJ1-5, with D maybe TRBD1 (5 bases). Trimming took 7 bases from V and 0 from J, leaving 16 bases between them. CDR3 length: 16 amino acids. The germline gives CDR1 LNHDA, CDR2 SQIVND (reference sequence).

The V gene is TRBV4-2, the J gene TRBJ1-2; D is unresolved. The CDR3 covers 15 residues. V was shortened by 1 base and J by 4 bases, with 13 bases between the two germline ends. The germline CDR1 and CDR2 sequences are LGHNA and YNFKEQ. The CDR3 loop reads CASSQGWLPSYGYTF. The CDR3 nucleotides read TGTGCCAGCAGCCAAGGGTGGCTACCTAGCTATGGCTACACCTTC.

J is TRBJ2-5 and V is TRBV19, with TRBD2 identical over 10 bases. Germline V gives CDR1 LNHDA, CDR2 SQIVND (reference sequence). V gave up 7 bases and J gave up 7 bases; unmatched junction bases: 9. The CDR3 sequence is 14 residues long. The CDR3 reads CASTPSGGLRTQYF. CDR3 sequence (DNA): TGTGCCAGTACTCCTAGCGGGGGACTTCGGACCCAGTACTTC.

This rearrangement joins TRBV9 to TRBJ2-7; 7 bases are a match to TRBD2. Per germline, CDR1 SGDLS and CDR2 YYNGEE. This CDR3 has 12 residues. V gave up 0 bases and J gave up 7 bases; unmatched junction bases: 1. The CDR3 reads CASSVGEGEQYF. In DNA, the CDR3 is TGTGCCAGCAGCGTAGGGGAGGGGGAGCAGTACTTC.

The V gene is TRBV28, the J gene TRBJ1-2; 9 bases match TRBD1. Per the germline V gene, CDR1 is MDHEN and CDR2 is SYDVKM. CDR3 length equals 14 residues. The junction had 7 bases not matched to a gene; V was cut back by 6 bases and J by 5 bases. CDR3: CASRSTGGSYGYTF. CDR3 nucleotides: TGTGCCAGCAGGTCGACAGGGGGATCGTATGGCTACACCTTC.

This rearrangement joins TRBV28 to TRBJ2-1; the match to TRBD2 covers 11 bases. Trimming removed 4 bases from V and 4 bases from J; junction bases left unmatched: 3. The V gene's germline CDR1 is MDHEN and CDR2 SYDVKM. CDR3 length: 15 residues. The CDR3 region is CASSYLAGGYNEQFF. CDR3 bases: TGTGCCAGCAGTTACCTAGCGGGGGGTTACAATGAGCAGTTCTTC.

The chain carries TRBV5-1 and TRBJ2-2, with 7 bases matching TRBD1. V dropped 4 bases and J dropped 3; count of bases not matched to a gene: 6. The CDR3 spans 15 residues. Germline CDR1 SGHRS, CDR2 YFSETQ. CDR3 protein: CASSDQGDDTGELFF. The CDR3 region has the DNA TGCGCCAGCAGCGACCAGGGGGATGACACCGGGGAGCTGTTTTTT.

This clone was seen a handful of times. The J gene is TRBJ1-2, the V gene TRBV19; tentative D call: TRBD1 (5 bases). V lost 3 bases, J lost 6 bases, and 14 bases lay in between. The length of the CDR3 is 14 residues. From germline, CDR1 is LNHDA and CDR2 SQIVND (reference sequence). The chain's CDR3 is CASSMMDISNGYTF. The CDR3 DNA reads as TGTGCCAGTAGTATGATGGACATTAGTAATGGCTACACCTTC.

The chain uses TRBV7-3 and TRBJ2-3; 7 bases are shared with TRBD2. V lost 5 bases, J lost 8 bases, and 10 bases stayed unmatched. Per germline, CDR1 SGHTA and CDR2 FQGTGA. The CDR3 has 14 residues. The CDR3 is CASSATGRDTTQYF. CDR3 in DNA: TGTGCCAGCAGCGCGACGGGGAGGGATACTACGCAGTATTTT. Drawing the rest from reference TRBV7-3 and TRBJ2-3, the complete variable domain is GAGVSQTPSNKVTEKGKYVELRCDPISGHTALYWYRQSLGQGPEFLIYFQGTGAADDSGLPNDRFFAVRPEGSVSTLKIQRTERGDSAVYLCASSATGRDTTQYFGPGTRLTVL.

CDR3 sequence reads: CASSQDRDLGYGYTF. In DNA form, the CDR3 reads TGCGCCAGCAGCCAAGATCGTGACCTAGGCTATGGCTACACCTTC. The chain combines TRBV4-3 with TRBJ1-2; D unresolved. V lost 0 bases and J lost 4, with 12 bases in between. The CDR3 length is 15 residues. Germline CDR1 is LGHNA and CDR2 is YSLEER.

This clone was seen only once. J is TRBJ1-5 and V is TRBV20-1; D is perhaps TRBD1 (5 bases). Between the trimmed V and J ends, which lost 3 bases and 4 bases, there was a span of 19 bases. The length of the CDR3 is 16 residues. Looked up from germline, CDR1 is DFQATT and CDR2 is SNEGSKA (reference sequence). CDR3: CSASQGPWLGNQPQHF. CDR3 DNA sequence: TGCAGTGCTAGTCAGGGTCCATGGCTCGGGAATCAGCCCCAGCATTTT.